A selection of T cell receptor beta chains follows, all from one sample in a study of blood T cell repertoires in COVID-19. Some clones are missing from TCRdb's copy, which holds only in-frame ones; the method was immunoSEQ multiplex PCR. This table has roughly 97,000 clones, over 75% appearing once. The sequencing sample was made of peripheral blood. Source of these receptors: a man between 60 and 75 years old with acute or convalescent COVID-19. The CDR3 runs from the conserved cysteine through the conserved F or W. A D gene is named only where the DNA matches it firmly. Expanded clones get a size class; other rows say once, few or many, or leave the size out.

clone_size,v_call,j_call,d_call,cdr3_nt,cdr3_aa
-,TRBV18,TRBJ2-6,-,TGTGCCAGCTCACCCGACGCCCTTACGACTGGAACTAGCTCTGGGGCCAACGTCCTGACTTTC,CASSPDALTTGTSSGANVLTF
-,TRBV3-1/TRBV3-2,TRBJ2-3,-,TGTGCCAGCAGTAGGAGGGGTACAGATACGCAGTATTTT,CASSRRGTDTQYF
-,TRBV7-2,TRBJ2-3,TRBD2,TGTGCCAGCAGCGCGGGACTAGCGGGGATCACAGATACGCAGTATTTT,CASSAGLAGITDTQYF
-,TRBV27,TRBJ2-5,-,TGTGCCAGCAGTTTATCCTGGCCCTTTGAGACCCAGTACTTC,CASSLSWPFETQYF
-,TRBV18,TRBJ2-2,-,TGTGCCAGCTCACAATCAGGGGCCGGGGAGCTGTTTTTT,CASSQSGAGELFF
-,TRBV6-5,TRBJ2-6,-,TGTGCCAGCATTAGCCAGGGATCTGGGGCCAACGTCCTGACTTTC,CASISQGSGANVLTF
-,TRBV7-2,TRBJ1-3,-,TGTGCCAGCAGCTTAGCGGGCCAGGGGCATGGAAACACCATATATTTT,CASSLAGQGHGNTIYF
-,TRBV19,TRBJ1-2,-,TGTGCCAGTAGTATAAACCTACCGAGGAACTATGGCTACACCTTC,CASSINLPRNYGYTF
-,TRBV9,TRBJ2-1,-,TGTGCCAGCAGGCCTTCGGGGGAATACAATGAGCAGTTCTTC,CASRPSGEYNEQFF
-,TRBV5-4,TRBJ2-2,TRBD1,TGTGCCAGCAGCTCTTCCGGGACAGTGAACACCGGGGAGCTGTTTTTT,CASSSSGTVNTGELFF
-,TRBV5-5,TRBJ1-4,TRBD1,TGTGCCAGCAGCTTGCGACAGGGAAGCGGCCCGACCCTGTTTTTT,CASSLRQGSGPTLFF
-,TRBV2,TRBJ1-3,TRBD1,TGTGCCAGCCGAGCCCAGGGGGATCCCTCTGGAAACACCATATATTTT,CASRAQGDPSGNTIYF
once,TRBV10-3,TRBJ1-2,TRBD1,TGTGCCACCTCCACAGGGGTCGTATATGGCTACACCTTC,CATSTGVVYGYTF
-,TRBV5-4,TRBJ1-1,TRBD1,TGTGCCAGCAGCTTGGCAGGGGGATGGATCGACACTGAAGCTTTCTTT,CASSLAGGWIDTEAFF
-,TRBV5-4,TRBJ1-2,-,TGTGCCAGCAGCTCCGGCGCGGGTGACTATGGCTACACCTTC,CASSSGAGDYGYTF
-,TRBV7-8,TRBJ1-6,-,TGTGCCGCCAGCCAGGGCATTAATTCACCCCTCCACTTT,CAASQGINSPLHF
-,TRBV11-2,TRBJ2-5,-,TGTGCCAGCAGCTTCCGTCTACAAGAGACCCAGTACTTC,CASSFRLQETQYF
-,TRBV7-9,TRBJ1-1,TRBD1,TGTGCCAGCAGCTTAGAAGACGGGACAGGGTATAGGACTGAAGCTTTCTTT,CASSLEDGTGYRTEAFF
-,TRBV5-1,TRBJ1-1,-,TGCGCCAGCAGCTCCCAACCGGTCTCAGAAGCTTTCTTT,CASSSQPVSEAFF
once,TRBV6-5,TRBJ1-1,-,TGTGCCAGCAGTTACTCAAGGGGTACCACTGAAGCTTTCTTT,CASSYSRGTTEAFF
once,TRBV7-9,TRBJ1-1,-,TGTGCCAGCAGCTTAACCATTGGCGGGGGGACTGAAGCTTTCTTT,CASSLTIGGGTEAFF
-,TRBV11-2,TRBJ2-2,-,TGTGCCAGCAGCTTAGGTTATGGGGGCGCCACCGGGGAGCTGTTTTTT,CASSLGYGGATGELFF
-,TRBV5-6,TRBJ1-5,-,TGTGCCAGCAGCTTGACAGGAGGCAATCAGCCCCAGCATTTT,CASSLTGGNQPQHF
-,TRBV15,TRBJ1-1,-,TGTGCCACCAGCAGAGACTTTGAGGGAAGTGGACCTGAAGCTTTCTTT,CATSRDFEGSGPEAFF
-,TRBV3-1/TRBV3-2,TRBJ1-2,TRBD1,TGTGCCAGCAGCCCCGACAGGGCCCTCCCGGGTGGCTACACCTTC,CASSPDRALPGGYTF
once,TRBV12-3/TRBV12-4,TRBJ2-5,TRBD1,TGTGCCAGCATGGACAGGGCGCAAGAGACCCAGTACTTC,CASMDRAQETQYF
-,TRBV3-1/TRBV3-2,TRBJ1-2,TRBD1,TGTGCCAGCAGCCGCACCAGACAAGGGGGCGATGGCTACACCTTC,CASSRTRQGGDGYTF